This T cell receptor (beta chain) was profiled in a study of tumor-infiltrating lymphocytes in localized non-small cell lung cancer. Of note for this clone: Antigen specificity is unknown.

Sequencing was performed with immunoSEQ multiplex PCR; in TCRdb, only in-frame clones are kept and a portion is missing. The repertoire holds 15,000 to 20,000 clones, with around 70% as singletons. Overall study findings and caveats: Tumor T-cell fraction was not associated with recurrence-free survival.

CDR3 length: 15 residues. V was trimmed by 3 bases and J by 0 bases, leaving 6 bases between them. In germline, CDR1 is KGHSH, CDR2 LQKENI. V is TRBV18 and J is TRBJ2-6; D unclear. Sequences were obtained from lung tumor tissue. This receptor was taken from a human donor with non-small cell lung cancer. CDR3 nucleotide sequence: TGTGCCAGCTCACCCACAAGCTCTGGGGCCAACGTCCTGACTTTC. Protein: CASSPTSSGANVLTF.